This T cell receptor (beta chain) was found in a study of cytomegalovirus exposure and HLA in healthy donors. Study findings and constraints: The classifier, whose performance was assessed in both the original and validation cohorts, reportedly diagnosed cytomegalovirus status with high specificity and sensitivity.

Use of 60 Vbeta and 13 Jbeta primers characterized the PCR. Sequencing was performed with immunoSEQ multiplex PCR; in TCRdb, only in-frame clones are kept and a portion is missing. This repertoire shows over 100,000 clones, 10% found once; its top ten account for about 5.7%. V dropped 3 bases and J dropped 3; count of bases not matched to a gene: 2. The CDR3 consists of 14 residues. Germline CDR1 is MNHNS and CDR2 is SASEGT. As to this clone: The antigen is unknown.

The TCR was taken from a man in his forties or fifties in good health and CMV-seropositive. Sequences were obtained from PBMCs. The rearrangement joins TRBV6-1 to TRBJ1-2, with 9 bases identical to TRBD1. CDR3 loop: CASSDGTGYYGYTF. CDR3 in DNA: TGTGCCAGCAGTGACGGGACAGGGTACTATGGCTACACCTTC.